A selection of T cell receptor beta chains follows, all from one sample in a study of T-cell memory formation after mild COVID-19. Via MiXCR, TCRdb re-called the 5' RACE reads, giving one row per CDR3 protein. The sample carries more than 300,000 distinct CDR3 sequences, roughly an eighth recorded once. The sequencing input was PBMCs or a T cell subset sorted from them (not recorded which). The receptors stem from a man aged 18 to 35 who had mild COVID-19 (a few samples of this study predate the infection). Cell type and time point are not known. Both conserved end residues are part of each CDR3. Fields, in order: J gene, V gene, clone size, D gene, CDR3 DNA, CDR3 protein. The D gene is left open where the match is weak. Rows may omit the clone size; those that give it use once, few, many or a size class.

j_gene: TRBJ2-5; v_gene: TRBV4-1; abundance: -; d_gene: -; CDR3nt: TGCGCCAGCAGCCAAGATGTAGGGGCAGGACAAGAGACCCAGTACTTC; CDR3aa: CASSQDVGAGQETQYF
j_gene: TRBJ1-5; v_gene: TRBV4-2; abundance: -; d_gene: TRBD1; CDR3nt: TGTGCCAGCAGCCAGTCAAGGGGGCTTACGGGCAATCAGCCCCAGCATTTT; CDR3aa: CASSQSRGLTGNQPQHF
j_gene: TRBJ1-2; v_gene: TRBV29-1; abundance: -; d_gene: -; CDR3nt: TGCAGCGTTGAGCTGGGGGGCGATGGCTACACCTTC; CDR3aa: CSVELGGDGYTF
j_gene: TRBJ1-4; v_gene: TRBV11-2; abundance: many; d_gene: TRBD1; CDR3nt: TGTGCCAGCAGCTTTCCCCCCGGACAGGGGGATGAAAAACTGTTTTTT; CDR3aa: CASSFPPGQGDEKLFF
j_gene: TRBJ2-3; v_gene: TRBV5-1; abundance: few; d_gene: -; CDR3nt: TGCGCCAGCAGTGGGGGCCAACCGGCAGGACCAGATACGCAGTATTTT; CDR3aa: CASSGGQPAGPDTQYF
j_gene: TRBJ2-1; v_gene: TRBV7-8; abundance: -; d_gene: TRBD1; CDR3nt: TGTGCCAGCAGCTCCCGGGACAGGGGGAACTACAATGAGCAGTTCTTC; CDR3aa: CASSSRDRGNYNEQFF
j_gene: TRBJ2-7; v_gene: TRBV10-3; abundance: -; d_gene: TRBD2; CDR3nt: TGTGCCATCAGGGGGACTAGCGGTACCTACGAGCAGTACTTC; CDR3aa: CAIRGTSGTYEQYF
j_gene: TRBJ1-2; v_gene: TRBV6-1; abundance: few; d_gene: -; CDR3nt: TGTGCCAGCAGTCCCTGGGACCGGTATGGCTACACCTTC; CDR3aa: CASSPWDRYGYTF
j_gene: TRBJ2-1; v_gene: TRBV2; abundance: once; d_gene: TRBD1; CDR3nt: TGTGCCAGCAGTCACACGAGACAGGGCAGGGACAATGAGCAGTTCTTC; CDR3aa: CASSHTRQGRDNEQFF
j_gene: TRBJ2-2; v_gene: TRBV9; abundance: -; d_gene: -; CDR3nt: TGTGCCAGCAGCGTACAACTGAATGGCGGGGAGCTGTTTTTT; CDR3aa: CASSVQLNGGELFF
j_gene: TRBJ2-3; v_gene: TRBV6-2/TRBV6-3; abundance: few; d_gene: -; CDR3nt: TGTGCCAGCGCATGGGTGGATACGCAGTATTTT; CDR3aa: CASAWVDTQYF
j_gene: TRBJ1-1; v_gene: TRBV18; abundance: few; d_gene: -; CDR3nt: TGTGCCAGCTCACCAGGGACACCACACTTGAACGGTGAAGCTTTCTTT; CDR3aa: CASSPGTPHLNGEAFF
j_gene: TRBJ2-7; v_gene: TRBV20-1; abundance: few; d_gene: -; CDR3nt: TGCAGTGCTAGAGTGGGACTGCCCATCGGGATGCAGTACTTC; CDR3aa: CSARVGLPIGMQYF
j_gene: TRBJ2-1; v_gene: TRBV18; abundance: -; d_gene: -; CDR3nt: TGTGCCAGCTCACCTCGGGGGACCCGTATCTACAATGAGCAGTTCTTC; CDR3aa: CASSPRGTRIYNEQFF
j_gene: TRBJ2-5; v_gene: TRBV5-1; abundance: -; d_gene: -; CDR3nt: TGCGCCAGTAATGCAGGGAACCAAGAGACCCAGTACTTC; CDR3aa: CASNAGNQETQYF
j_gene: TRBJ2-2; v_gene: TRBV3-1; abundance: few; d_gene: TRBD1; CDR3nt: TGTGCCAGCAGACCCCTCGGACAGGGGACCACCGGGGAGCTGTTTTTT; CDR3aa: CASRPLGQGTTGELFF
j_gene: TRBJ2-1; v_gene: TRBV7-7; abundance: -; d_gene: TRBD2; CDR3nt: TGTGCTAGCAGCCCAGCGGGTAGCGGGGGCCCGGGTCGGGATGAGCAGTTCTTC; CDR3aa: CASSPAGSGGPGRDEQFF
j_gene: TRBJ1-5; v_gene: TRBV12-3/TRBV12-4; abundance: few; d_gene: -; CDR3nt: TGTGCCAGCAGCCAGGGCCGGACCCAGCATTTT; CDR3aa: CASSQGRTQHF
j_gene: TRBJ1-1; v_gene: TRBV5-6; abundance: -; d_gene: -; CDR3nt: TGTGCCAGCAGCTCGGAGACACCCGGGAGGGCTTTCTTT; CDR3aa: CASSSETPGRAFF
j_gene: TRBJ2-1; v_gene: TRBV5-1; abundance: many; d_gene: TRBD2; CDR3nt: TGCGCCAGCAGCTCCGGGGGGAGCTCCTACAATGAGCAGTTCTTC; CDR3aa: CASSSGGSSYNEQFF
j_gene: TRBJ1-2; v_gene: TRBV18; abundance: -; d_gene: TRBD1; CDR3nt: TGTGCCAGCTCACCATGGACCGGGACAGGGCACGATGGTGGCGGCTACACCTTC; CDR3aa: CASSPWTGTGHDGGGYTF
j_gene: TRBJ2-7; v_gene: TRBV5-1; abundance: -; d_gene: TRBD1; CDR3nt: TGCGCCAGCAGACTACCGGGACAGGGCTACGAGCAGTACTTC; CDR3aa: CASRLPGQGYEQYF
j_gene: TRBJ1-1; v_gene: TRBV5-6; abundance: few; d_gene: TRBD1; CDR3nt: TGTGCCAGCAGCTTGGTCATATGGGACAGGGAGAAGGACACTGAAGCTTTCTTT; CDR3aa: CASSLVIWDREKDTEAFF
j_gene: TRBJ2-3; v_gene: TRBV7-2; abundance: -; d_gene: -; CDR3nt: TGTGCCAGCACCCGGTCGCTCCGGGGGTCGACGCAGTATTTT; CDR3aa: CASTRSLRGSTQYF
j_gene: TRBJ2-6; v_gene: TRBV21-1; abundance: -; d_gene: -; CDR3nt: TGTGCCAGCAGCAAGGGTGAGGGGGCCTGTGGGGCCAACGTCCTGACTTTC; CDR3aa: CASSKGEGACGANVLTF
j_gene: TRBJ2-7; v_gene: TRBV4-1; abundance: many; d_gene: TRBD1; CDR3nt: TGCGCCAGCAGCCAAGTCCCGGGACAGCACGAGCAGTACTTC; CDR3aa: CASSQVPGQHEQYF
j_gene: TRBJ1-1; v_gene: TRBV6-1; abundance: -; d_gene: -; CDR3nt: TGTTCCAGCAGTGAATCAGGCAGGGGGAACACTGAAGCTTTCTTT; CDR3aa: CSSSESGRGNTEAFF
j_gene: TRBJ2-1; v_gene: TRBV12-3/TRBV12-4; abundance: -; d_gene: TRBD1; CDR3nt: TGTGCCAGCAGTTTAGCGGCAGGGGGCAGGGATGAGCAGTTCTTC; CDR3aa: CASSLAAGGRDEQFF
j_gene: TRBJ2-2; v_gene: TRBV5-4; abundance: many; d_gene: -; CDR3nt: TGTGCCAGCAGCTTTGGTTTCCCGAACACCGGGGAGCTGTTTTTT; CDR3aa: CASSFGFPNTGELFF
j_gene: TRBJ1-1; v_gene: TRBV7-2; abundance: few; d_gene: -; CDR3nt: TGTGCCAGCAGCATGGACCCCAGGCCGATCGAAGCTTTCTTT; CDR3aa: CASSMDPRPIEAFF
j_gene: TRBJ2-2; v_gene: TRBV9; abundance: few; d_gene: TRBD1; CDR3nt: TGTGCCAGCAGCCCTCAGTCCGGACAGGGCTGGACCGGGGAGCTGTTTTTT; CDR3aa: CASSPQSGQGWTGELFF
j_gene: TRBJ2-3; v_gene: TRBV3-1; abundance: many; d_gene: -; CDR3nt: TGTGCCAGCAGCCTACCCGGGACGGGTACGCAGTATTTT; CDR3aa: CASSLPGTGTQYF
j_gene: TRBJ2-1; v_gene: TRBV7-9; abundance: -; d_gene: TRBD2; CDR3nt: TGTGCCAGCAGCTTCGGGACTAGCGGGGGCTCCTACAATGAGCAGTTCTTC; CDR3aa: CASSFGTSGGSYNEQFF
j_gene: TRBJ2-7; v_gene: TRBV10-3; abundance: many; d_gene: -; CDR3nt: TGTGCCATCAGCCAGGACAGCTACGAGCAGTACTTC; CDR3aa: CAISQDSYEQYF
j_gene: TRBJ1-6; v_gene: TRBV6-2/TRBV6-3; abundance: -; d_gene: TRBD1; CDR3nt: TGTGCCAGCAGTTACCTCCTATTGACAGGGAATAATTCACCCCTCCACTTT; CDR3aa: CASSYLLLTGNNSPLHF
j_gene: TRBJ1-2; v_gene: TRBV12-3/TRBV12-4; abundance: -; d_gene: -; CDR3nt: TGTGCCATCCTGCTCACGGACTCCTCGGGCTACACCTTC; CDR3aa: CAILLTDSSGYTF
j_gene: TRBJ2-7; v_gene: TRBV5-4; abundance: few; d_gene: TRBD1; CDR3nt: TGTGCCAGCAGCTTGGATCCGGGACAGGGACCCTACGAGCAGTACTTC; CDR3aa: CASSLDPGQGPYEQYF
j_gene: TRBJ1-5; v_gene: TRBV20-1; abundance: -; d_gene: TRBD1; CDR3nt: TGCAGTGCCGACAAGGACAGGGTGGGCAATCAGCCCCAGCATTTT; CDR3aa: CSADKDRVGNQPQHF
j_gene: TRBJ1-2; v_gene: TRBV7-9; abundance: few; d_gene: -; CDR3nt: TGTGCCAGCAGCTTCCGGGGGAAGATTAAGAGCTATGGCTACACCTTC; CDR3aa: CASSFRGKIKSYGYTF
j_gene: TRBJ1-1; v_gene: TRBV12-3/TRBV12-4; abundance: once; d_gene: -; CDR3nt: TGTGCCAGCCGAAGTACAGATGAAGCTTTCTTT; CDR3aa: CASRSTDEAFF
j_gene: TRBJ2-7; v_gene: TRBV7-9; abundance: few; d_gene: TRBD1; CDR3nt: TGTGCCAGCAGCCCAGGCCGACAGGGGGCACGGACCTACGAGCAGTACTTC; CDR3aa: CASSPGRQGARTYEQYF
j_gene: TRBJ2-1; v_gene: TRBV7-2; abundance: few; d_gene: TRBD2; CDR3nt: TGTGCCAGCAGCTTAGTTAGTAGCGGGGGTCTGAATGAGCAGTTCTTC; CDR3aa: CASSLVSSGGLNEQFF
j_gene: TRBJ1-1; v_gene: TRBV5-1; abundance: few; d_gene: -; CDR3nt: TGCGCCAGCAGCTTGGACACCCCGAACACTGAAGCTTTCTTT; CDR3aa: CASSLDTPNTEAFF